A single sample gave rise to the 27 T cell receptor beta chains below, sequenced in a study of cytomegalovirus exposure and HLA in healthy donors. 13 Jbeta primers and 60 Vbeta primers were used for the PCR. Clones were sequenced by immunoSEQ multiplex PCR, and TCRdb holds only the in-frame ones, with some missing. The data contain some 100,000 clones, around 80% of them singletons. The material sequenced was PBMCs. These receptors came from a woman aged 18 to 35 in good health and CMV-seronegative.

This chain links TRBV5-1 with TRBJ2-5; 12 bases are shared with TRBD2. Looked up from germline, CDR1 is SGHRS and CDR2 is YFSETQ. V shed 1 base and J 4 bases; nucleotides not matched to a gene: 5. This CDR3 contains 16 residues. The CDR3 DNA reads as TGCGCCAGCAGCTTGCTCCTAGCGGGGGGGCGAGAGACCCAGTACTTC. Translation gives CASSLLLAGGRETQYF.

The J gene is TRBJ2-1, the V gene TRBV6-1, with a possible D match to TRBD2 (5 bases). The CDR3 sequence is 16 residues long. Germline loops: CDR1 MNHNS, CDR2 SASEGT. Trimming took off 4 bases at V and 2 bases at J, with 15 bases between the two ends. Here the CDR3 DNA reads TGTGCCAGCAGTGTAGCCAGCGGAGGCACCTACAATGAGCAGTTCTTC. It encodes CASSVASGGTYNEQFF.

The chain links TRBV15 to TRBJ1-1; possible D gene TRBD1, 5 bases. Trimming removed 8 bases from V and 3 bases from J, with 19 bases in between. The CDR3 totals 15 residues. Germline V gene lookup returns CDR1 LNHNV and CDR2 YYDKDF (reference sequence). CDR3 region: CATDESGPIDTEAFF. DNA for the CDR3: TGTGCCACCGACGAATCAGGGCCGATAGACACTGAAGCTTTCTTT.

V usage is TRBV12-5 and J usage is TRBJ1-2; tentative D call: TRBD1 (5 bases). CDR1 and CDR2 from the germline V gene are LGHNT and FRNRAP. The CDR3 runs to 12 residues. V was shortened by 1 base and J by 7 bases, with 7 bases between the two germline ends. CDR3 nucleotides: TGTGCTAGTGGTTTGGGGACAAGTGGCTACACCTTC. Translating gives CASGLGTSGYTF. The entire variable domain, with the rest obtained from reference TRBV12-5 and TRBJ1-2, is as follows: DARVTQTPRHKVTEMGQEVTMRCQPILGHNTVFWYRQTMMQGLELLAYFRNRAPLDDSGMPKDRFSAEMPDATLATLKIQPSEPRDSAVYFCASGLGTSGYTFGSGTRLTVV.

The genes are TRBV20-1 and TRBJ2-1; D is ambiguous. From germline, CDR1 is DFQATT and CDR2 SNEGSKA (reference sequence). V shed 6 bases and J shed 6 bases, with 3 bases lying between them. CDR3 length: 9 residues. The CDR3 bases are TGCAGTGCCATCAATGAGCAGTTCTTC. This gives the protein CSAINEQFF.

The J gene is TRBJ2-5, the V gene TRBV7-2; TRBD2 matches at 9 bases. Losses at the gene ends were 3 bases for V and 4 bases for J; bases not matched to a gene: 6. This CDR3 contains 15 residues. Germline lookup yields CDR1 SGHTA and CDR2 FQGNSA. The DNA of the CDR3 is TGTGCCAGCAGCTTGCGTAGCGGGGGAGGAGAGACCCAGTACTTC. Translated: CASSLRSGGGETQYF.

Here the CDR3 reads CAWSVPGREKLFF. CDR3 nucleotide sequence: TGTGCCTGGAGTGTACCGGGGAGGGAAAAACTGTTTTTT. The chain recombines TRBV30 with TRBJ1-4; D ambiguous. This CDR3 is 13 amino acids long. Per the germline V gene, CDR1 is GTSNPN and CDR2 is SVGIG (reference sequence). The ends were cut back, 0 bases at V and 8 bases at J, with 10 bases in the middle. Filled out from reference TRBV30 and TRBJ1-4, the complete variable domain reads SQTIHQWPATLVQPVGSPLSLECTVEGTSNPNLYWYRQAAGRGLQLLFYSVGIGQISSEVPQNLSASRPQDRQFILSSKKLLLSDSGFYLCAWSVPGREKLFFGSGTQLSVL.

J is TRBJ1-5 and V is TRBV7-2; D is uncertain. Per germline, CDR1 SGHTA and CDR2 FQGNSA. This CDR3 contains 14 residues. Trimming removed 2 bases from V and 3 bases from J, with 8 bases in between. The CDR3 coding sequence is TGTGCCAGCAGCTTAATAAGACACAATCAGCCCCAGCATTTT. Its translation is CASSLIRHNQPQHF.

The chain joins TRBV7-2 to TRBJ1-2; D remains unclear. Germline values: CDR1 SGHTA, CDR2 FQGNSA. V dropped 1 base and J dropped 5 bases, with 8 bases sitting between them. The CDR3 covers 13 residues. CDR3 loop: CASSLDSGYGYTF. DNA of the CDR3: TGTGCCAGCAGCTTAGATTCAGGATATGGCTACACCTTC.

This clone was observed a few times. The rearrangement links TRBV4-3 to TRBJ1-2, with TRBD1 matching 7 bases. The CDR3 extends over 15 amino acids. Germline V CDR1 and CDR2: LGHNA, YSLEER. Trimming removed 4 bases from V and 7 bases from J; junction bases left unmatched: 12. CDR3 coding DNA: TGCGCCAGCAGCCCCCGGACAGGCTCAAAGGGTGGCTACACCTTC. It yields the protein CASSPRTGSKGGYTF.

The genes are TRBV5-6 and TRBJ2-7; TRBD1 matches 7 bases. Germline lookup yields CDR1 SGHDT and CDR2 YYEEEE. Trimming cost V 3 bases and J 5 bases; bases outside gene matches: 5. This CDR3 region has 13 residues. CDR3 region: CASSYDRVNEQYF. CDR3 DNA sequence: TGTGCCAGCAGCTACGACAGGGTGAACGAGCAGTACTTC.

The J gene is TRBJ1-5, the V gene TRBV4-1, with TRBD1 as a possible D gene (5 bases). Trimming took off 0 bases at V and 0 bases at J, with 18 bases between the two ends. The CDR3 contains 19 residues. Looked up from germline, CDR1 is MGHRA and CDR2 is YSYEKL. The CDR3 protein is CASSQEPGLEGYSNQPQHF. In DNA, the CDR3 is TGCGCCAGCAGCCAAGAACCAGGGTTGGAGGGGTATAGCAATCAGCCCCAGCATTTT.

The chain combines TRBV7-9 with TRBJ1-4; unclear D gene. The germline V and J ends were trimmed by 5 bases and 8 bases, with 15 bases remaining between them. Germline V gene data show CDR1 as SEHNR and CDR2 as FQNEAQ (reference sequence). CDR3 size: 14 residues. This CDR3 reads CASSRVGVQEKLFF. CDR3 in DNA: TGTGCCAGCAGCCGCGTCGGGGTGCAGGAAAAACTGTTTTTT. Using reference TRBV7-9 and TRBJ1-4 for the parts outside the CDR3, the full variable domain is DTGVSQNPRHKITKRGQNVTFRCDPISEHNRLYWYRQTLGQGPEFLTYFQNEAQLEKSRLLSDRFSAERPKGSFSTLEIQRTEQGDSAMYLCASSRVGVQEKLFFGSGTQLSVL.

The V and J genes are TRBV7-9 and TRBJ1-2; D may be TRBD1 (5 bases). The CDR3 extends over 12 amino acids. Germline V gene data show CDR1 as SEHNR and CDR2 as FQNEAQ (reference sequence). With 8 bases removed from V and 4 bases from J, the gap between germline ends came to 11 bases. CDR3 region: CASYPGGYGYTF. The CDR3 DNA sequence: TGTGCCAGCTACCCCGGGGGCTATGGCTACACCTTC.

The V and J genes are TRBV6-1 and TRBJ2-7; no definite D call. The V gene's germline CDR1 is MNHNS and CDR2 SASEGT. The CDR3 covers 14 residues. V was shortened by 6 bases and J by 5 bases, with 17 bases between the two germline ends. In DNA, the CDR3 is TGTGCCAGCAGAACTCCTTCCCCCGCGCACGAGCAGTACTTC. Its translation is CASRTPSPAHEQYF.

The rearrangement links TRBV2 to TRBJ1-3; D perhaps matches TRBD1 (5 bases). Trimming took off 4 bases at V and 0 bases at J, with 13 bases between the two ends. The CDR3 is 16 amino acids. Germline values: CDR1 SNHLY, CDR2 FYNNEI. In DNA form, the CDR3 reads TGTGCCAGCAGTGGGACAATACCGTTCTCTGGAAACACCATATATTTT. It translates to CASSGTIPFSGNTIYF. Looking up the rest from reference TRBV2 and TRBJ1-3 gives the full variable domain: EPEVTQTPSHQVTQMGQEVILRCVPISNHLYFYWYRQILGQKVEFLVSFYNNEISEKSEIFDDQFSVERPDGSNFTLKIRSTKLEDSAMYFCASSGTIPFSGNTIYFGEGSWLTVV.

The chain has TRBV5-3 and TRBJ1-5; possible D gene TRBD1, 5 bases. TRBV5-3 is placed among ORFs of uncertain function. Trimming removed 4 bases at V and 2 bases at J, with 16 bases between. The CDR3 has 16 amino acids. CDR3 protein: CARSPGGGTGNQPQHF. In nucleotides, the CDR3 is TGTGCCAGAAGCCCCGGGGGGGGGACCGGCAATCAGCCCCAGCATTTT.

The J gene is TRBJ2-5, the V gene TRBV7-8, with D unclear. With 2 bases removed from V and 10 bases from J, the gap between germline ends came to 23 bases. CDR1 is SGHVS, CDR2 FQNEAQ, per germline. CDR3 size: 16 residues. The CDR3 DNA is TGTGCCAGCAGCTTAAGGTGGAGTCAAGGAGTACCGGACCAGTACTTC. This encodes CASSLRWSQGVPDQYF.

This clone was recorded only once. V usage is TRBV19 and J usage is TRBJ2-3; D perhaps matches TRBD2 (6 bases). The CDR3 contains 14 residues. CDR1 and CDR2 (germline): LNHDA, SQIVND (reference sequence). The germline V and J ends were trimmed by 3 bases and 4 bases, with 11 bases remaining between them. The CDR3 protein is CASSIGGGSDTQYF. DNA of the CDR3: TGTGCCAGTAGTATTGGGGGAGGCTCAGATACGCAGTATTTT.

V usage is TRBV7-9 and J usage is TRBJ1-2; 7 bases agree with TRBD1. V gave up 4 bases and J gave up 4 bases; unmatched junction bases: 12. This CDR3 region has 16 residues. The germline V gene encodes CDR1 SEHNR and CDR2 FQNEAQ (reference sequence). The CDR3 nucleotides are TGTGCCAGCAGCTCCACCCCGACAGGGCCGAGCTATGGCTACACCTTC. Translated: CASSSTPTGPSYGYTF.

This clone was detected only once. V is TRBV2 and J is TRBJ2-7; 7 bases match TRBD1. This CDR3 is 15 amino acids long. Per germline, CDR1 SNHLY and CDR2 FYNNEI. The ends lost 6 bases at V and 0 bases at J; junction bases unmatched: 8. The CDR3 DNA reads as TGTGCCAGCAGCACACCGGGACAGAGCTCCTACGAGCAGTACTTC. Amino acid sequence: CASSTPGQSSYEQYF.

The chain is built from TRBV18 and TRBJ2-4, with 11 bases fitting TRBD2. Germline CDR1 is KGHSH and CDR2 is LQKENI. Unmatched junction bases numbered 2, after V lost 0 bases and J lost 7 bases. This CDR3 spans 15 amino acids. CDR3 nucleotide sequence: TGTGCCAGCTCACCACCACTAGCGGGGGTGAACATTCAGTACTTC. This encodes CASSPPLAGVNIQYF.

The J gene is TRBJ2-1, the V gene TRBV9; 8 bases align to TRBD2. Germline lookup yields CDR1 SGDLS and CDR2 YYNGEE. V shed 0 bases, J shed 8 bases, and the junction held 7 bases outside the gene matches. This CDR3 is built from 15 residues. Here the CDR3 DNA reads TGTGCCAGCAGCGTAGATGGACTAGCACGGGATGAGCAGTTCTTC. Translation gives CASSVDGLARDEQFF.

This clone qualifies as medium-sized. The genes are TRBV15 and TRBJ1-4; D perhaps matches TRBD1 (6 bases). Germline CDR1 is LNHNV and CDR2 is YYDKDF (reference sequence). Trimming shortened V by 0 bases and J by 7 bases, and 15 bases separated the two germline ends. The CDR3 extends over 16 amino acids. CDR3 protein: CATSRDRGRGSEKLFF. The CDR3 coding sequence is TGTGCCACCAGCAGAGACAGGGGAAGGGGGAGTGAAAAACTGTTTTTT.

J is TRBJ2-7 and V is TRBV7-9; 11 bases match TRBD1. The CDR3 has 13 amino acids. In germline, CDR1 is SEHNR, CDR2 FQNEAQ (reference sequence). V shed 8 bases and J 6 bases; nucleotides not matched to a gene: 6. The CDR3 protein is CASLRTGGAEQYF. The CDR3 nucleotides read TGTGCCAGCCTCCGGACAGGGGGCGCCGAGCAGTACTTC.

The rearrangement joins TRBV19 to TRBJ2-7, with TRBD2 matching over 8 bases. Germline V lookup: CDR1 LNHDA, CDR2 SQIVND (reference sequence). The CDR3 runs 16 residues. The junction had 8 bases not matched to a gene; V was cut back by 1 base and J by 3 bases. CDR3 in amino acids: CASSIGESGSYYEQYF. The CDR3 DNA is TGTGCCAGTAGTATAGGTGAGAGCGGGAGTTACTACGAGCAGTACTTC.

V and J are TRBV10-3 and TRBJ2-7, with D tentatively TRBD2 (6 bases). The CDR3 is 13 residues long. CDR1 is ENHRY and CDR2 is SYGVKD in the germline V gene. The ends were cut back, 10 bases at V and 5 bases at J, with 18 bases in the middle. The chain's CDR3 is CATLRDLGDEQYF. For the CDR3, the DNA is TGTGCCACCTTAAGGGACTTAGGGGACGAGCAGTACTTC.